Listed below are T cell receptor beta chains from one sample, sequenced in a study of cytomegalovirus exposure and HLA in healthy donors. The method was immunoSEQ multiplex PCR; TCRdb's version includes in-frame clones alone and lacks a portion of them. The data show 150,000 to 200,000 clones, almost 85% seen once. The sequencing input was PBMCs. The receptors were sampled from a woman between 45 and 60 years old in good health and CMV-seronegative. Each CDR3 is given with its conserved first and last residue. A D gene is named only where the DNA matches it firmly. Clone size is shown for a subset of rows, as once, few, many or a class of expanded clone.

CDR3: CASSLASRPEMLEKLFF
DNA: TGCGCCAGCAGCTTGGCCTCTAGGCCGGAAATGCTTGAAAAACTGTTTTTT
J: TRBJ1-4
size: few
V: TRBV5-1
D: .

CDR3: CASSQGSSGMDTQYF
DNA: TGTGCCAGCAGCCAAGGTAGTAGCGGGATGGATACGCAGTATTTT
J: TRBJ2-3
size: .
V: TRBV5-4
D: TRBD2

CDR3: CASSSRTVNYEQYF
DNA: TGTGCCAGCAGCTCGAGGACAGTCAACTACGAGCAGTACTTC
J: TRBJ2-7
size: .
V: TRBV5-8
D: .

CDR3: CASSATPGHSEGEQYF
DNA: TGTGCCAGCAGCGCCACTCCGGGACACTCAGAAGGAGAGCAGTACTTC
J: TRBJ2-7
size: .
V: TRBV9
D: .

CDR3: CASSLSSGGGETQYF
DNA: TGTGCCAGCAGCTTGTCTAGCGGAGGGGGAGAGACCCAGTACTTC
J: TRBJ2-5
size: .
V: TRBV11-2
D: .

CDR3: CASSKTMGQGPYEQYF
DNA: TGTGCCAGCAGTAAAACGATGGGACAGGGCCCCTACGAGCAGTACTTC
J: TRBJ2-7
size: .
V: TRBV7-8
D: TRBD1

CDR3: CAGSSGRSYEQYF
DNA: TGTGCCGGGTCATCTGGGAGGTCCTACGAGCAGTACTTC
J: TRBJ2-7
size: .
V: TRBV28
D: .

CDR3: CASSLGGSRGGEQFF
DNA: TGCGCCAGCAGCTTAGGCGGGAGTCGGGGGGGAGAGCAGTTCTTC
J: TRBJ2-1
size: .
V: TRBV5-1
D: TRBD2

CDR3: CASSLVRGKDYGYTF
DNA: TGCGCCAGCAGCTTGGTACGGGGGAAAGACTATGGCTACACCTTC
J: TRBJ1-2
size: .
V: TRBV5-1
D: .

CDR3: CASSQAPPAGVSYEQYF
DNA: TGCGCCAGCAGCCAAGCCCCTCCAGCGGGGGTTTCCTACGAGCAGTACTTC
J: TRBJ2-7
size: .
V: TRBV4-1
D: TRBD2

CDR3: CASSEIYTGNTGELFF
DNA: TGTGCCAGCAGTGAAATCTACACGGGGAATACCGGGGAGCTGTTTTTT
J: TRBJ2-2
size: .
V: TRBV2
D: .

CDR3: CASSPDRGAIIYGYTF
DNA: TGTGCCAGCAGCCCGGACAGGGGCGCGATTATTTATGGCTACACCTTC
J: TRBJ1-2
size: .
V: TRBV28
D: TRBD1

CDR3: CASSYGTGGASYGYTF
DNA: TGTGCCAGCAGTTACGGGACAGGGGGCGCTTCCTATGGCTACACCTTC
J: TRBJ1-2
size: .
V: TRBV6-5
D: TRBD1

CDR3: CASSNRGYEQYF
DNA: TGTGCCAGCAGCAACAGGGGTTACGAGCAGTACTTC
J: TRBJ2-7
size: .
V: TRBV21-1
D: .

CDR3: CASSLRWGQGLHEQYF
DNA: TGTGCCAGCAGCTTAAGATGGGGACAGGGGCTCCACGAGCAGTACTTC
J: TRBJ2-7
size: .
V: TRBV7-9
D: TRBD1

CDR3: CASSETRAETQYF
DNA: TGTGCCAGCAGTGAAACTAGGGCTGAGACCCAGTACTTC
J: TRBJ2-5
size: .
V: TRBV2
D: .

CDR3: CASSRIAGGVEGETQYF
DNA: TGTGCCAGCAGCCGTATAGCGGGGGGCGTCGAGGGGGAGACCCAGTACTTC
J: TRBJ2-5
size: .
V: TRBV5-4
D: TRBD2

CDR3: CASSYNTNTEAFF
DNA: TGTGCCAGCAGTTATAACACAAACACTGAAGCTTTCTTT
J: TRBJ1-1
size: few
V: TRBV6-6
D: .

CDR3: CASSTGTGAEAFF
DNA: TGTGCCAGCAGCACGGGGACAGGGGCTGAAGCTTTCTTT
J: TRBJ1-1
size: .
V: TRBV5-4
D: TRBD1

CDR3: CASSSTRGGAGLQYF
DNA: TGTGCCAGCAGTTCGACACGGGGGGGGGCCGGTTTGCAGTACTTC
J: TRBJ2-7
size: .
V: TRBV28
D: TRBD2